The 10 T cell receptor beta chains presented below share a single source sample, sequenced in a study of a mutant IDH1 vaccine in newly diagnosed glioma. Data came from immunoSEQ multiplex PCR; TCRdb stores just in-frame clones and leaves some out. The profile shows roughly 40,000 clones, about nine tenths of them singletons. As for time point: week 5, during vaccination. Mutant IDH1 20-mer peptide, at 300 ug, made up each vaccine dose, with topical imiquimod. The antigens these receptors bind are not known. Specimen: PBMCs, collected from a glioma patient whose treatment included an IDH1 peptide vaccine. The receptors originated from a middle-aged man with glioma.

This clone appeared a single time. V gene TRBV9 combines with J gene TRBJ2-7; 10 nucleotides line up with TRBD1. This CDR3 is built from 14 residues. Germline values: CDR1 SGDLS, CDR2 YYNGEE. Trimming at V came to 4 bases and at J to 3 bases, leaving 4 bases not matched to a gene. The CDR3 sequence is CASSLGQGGYEQYF. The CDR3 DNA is TGTGCCAGCAGCCTTGGACAGGGGGGCTACGAGCAGTACTTC.

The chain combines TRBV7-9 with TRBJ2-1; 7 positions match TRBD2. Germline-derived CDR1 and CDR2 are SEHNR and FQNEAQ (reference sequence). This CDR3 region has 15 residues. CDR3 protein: CAGGVGSATYNEQFF. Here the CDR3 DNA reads TGTGCTGGGGGGGTCGGGAGTGCTACCTACAATGAGCAGTTCTTC. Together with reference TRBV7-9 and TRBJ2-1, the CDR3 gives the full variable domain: DTGVSQNPRHKITKRGQNVTFRCDPISEHNRLYWYRQTLGQGPEFLTYFQNEAQLEKSRLLSDRFSAERPKGSFSTLEIQRTEQGDSAMYLCAGGVGSATYNEQFFGPGTRLTVL.

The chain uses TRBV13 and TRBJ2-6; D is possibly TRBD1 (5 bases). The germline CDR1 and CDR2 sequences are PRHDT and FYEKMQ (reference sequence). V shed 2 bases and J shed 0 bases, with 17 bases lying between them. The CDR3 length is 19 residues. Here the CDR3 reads CASSLLSSRQTSGANVLTF. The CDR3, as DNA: TGTGCCAGCAGCTTATTAAGTTCTCGACAGACCTCTGGGGCCAACGTCCTGACTTTC.

The CDR3 region is CASSEGAGYGEQYF. The CDR3 DNA follows: TGTGCCAGCAGCGAGGGGGCCGGGTACGGTGAGCAGTACTTC. The gene calls are TRBV13 and TRBJ2-7; 7 nucleotides line up with TRBD1. Germline V lookup: CDR1 PRHDT, CDR2 FYEKMQ (reference sequence). The CDR3 loop spans 14 amino acids. After removal of 5 bases from V and 7 bases from J, the junction contained 11 bases not matched to a gene.

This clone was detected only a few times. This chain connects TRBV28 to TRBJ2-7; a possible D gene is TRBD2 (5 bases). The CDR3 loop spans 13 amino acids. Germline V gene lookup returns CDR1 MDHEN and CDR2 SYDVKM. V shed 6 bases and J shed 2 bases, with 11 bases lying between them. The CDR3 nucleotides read TGTGCCAGCAGACCCGCCGGGACCTACGAGCAGTACTTC. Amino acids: CASRPAGTYEQYF. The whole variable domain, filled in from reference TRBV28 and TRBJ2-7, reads DVKVTQSSRYLVKRTGEKVFLECVQDMDHENMFWYRQDPGLGLRLIYFSYDVKMKEKGDIPEGYSVSREKKERFSLILESASTNQTSMYLCASRPAGTYEQYFGPGTRLTVT.

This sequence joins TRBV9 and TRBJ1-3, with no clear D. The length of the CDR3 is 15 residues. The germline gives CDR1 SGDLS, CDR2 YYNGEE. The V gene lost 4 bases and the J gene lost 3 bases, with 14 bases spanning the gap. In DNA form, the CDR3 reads TGTGCCAGCAGCTTGGGCCCCCTGGGTGGAAACACCATATATTTT. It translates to CASSLGPLGGNTIYF. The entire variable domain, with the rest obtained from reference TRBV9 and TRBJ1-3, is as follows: DSGVTQTPKHLITATGQRVTLRCSPRSGDLSVYWYQQSLDQGLQFLIQYYNGEERAKGNILERFSAQQFPDLHSELNLSSLELGDSALYFCASSLGPLGGNTIYFGEGSWLTVV.

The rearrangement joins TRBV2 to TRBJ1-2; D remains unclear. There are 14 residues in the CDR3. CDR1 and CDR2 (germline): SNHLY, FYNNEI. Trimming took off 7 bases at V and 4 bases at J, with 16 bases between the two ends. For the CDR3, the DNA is TGTGCCAGCATGTGGGAGACGGCAACCTATGGCTACACCTTC. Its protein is CASMWETATYGYTF.

CDR3 amino acids: CASRPGTGNQPQHF. The CDR3 bases are TGTGCCAGCAGACCCGGGACAGGTAATCAGCCCCAGCATTTT. The chain couples TRBV27 to TRBJ1-5, with 8 bases aligning to TRBD1. V shed 6 bases, J shed 4 bases, and the junction held 5 bases outside the gene matches. Germline lookup yields CDR1 MNHEY and CDR2 SMNVEV (reference sequence). The CDR3 spans 14 residues.

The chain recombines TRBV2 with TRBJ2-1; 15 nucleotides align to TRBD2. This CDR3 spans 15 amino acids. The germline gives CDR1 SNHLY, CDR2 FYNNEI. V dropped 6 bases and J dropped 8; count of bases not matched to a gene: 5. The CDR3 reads CASRRTSGRADEQFF. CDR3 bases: TGTGCCAGCAGGCGGACTAGCGGGAGGGCGGATGAGCAGTTCTTC.

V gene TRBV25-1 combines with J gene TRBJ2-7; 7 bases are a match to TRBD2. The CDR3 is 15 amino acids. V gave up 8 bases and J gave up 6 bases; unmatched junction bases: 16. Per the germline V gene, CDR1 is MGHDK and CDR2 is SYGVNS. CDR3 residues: CASLGRAGAMGEQYF. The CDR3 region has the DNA TGTGCCAGCCTGGGGCGTGCGGGAGCCATGGGCGAGCAGTACTTC.